This paragraph reports one T cell receptor beta chain. Its antigen is as yet unknown. The record originates from a study of OX40 agonist ivuxolimab in advanced cancers. Points from the study as a whole: Low clonal expansion, among the lowest seen, marked partial responders at 0.1-3.0 mg/kg. Dosing at 0.1 to 3.0 mg/kg was accompanied by clonal expansion of CD4+ and CD8+ blood T cells by week 6. It was also the case that some nonresponders had low normalized T-cell clonal expansion. CD8+ T cells averaged more expanded clones than CD4+.

TCRdb's table, derived via immunoSEQ multiplex PCR, lists solely in-frame clones and lacks some. The table lists 35,000 to 45,000 clones, roughly 69% of them singletons. Germline loops: CDR1 SGHVS, CDR2 FQNEAQ. V was pared by 3 bases and J by 6 bases, with 12 bases between. The CDR3 has 14 residues. The J gene is TRBJ1-3, the V gene TRBV7-8; maybe TRBD1 (6 bases). The receptor's source is an adult with an advanced solid tumor such as melanoma, head and neck, liver or kidney cancer. This specimen was CD4+ or CD8+ T cells sorted from blood, taken in a trial of the OX40 agonist ivuxolimab. The CDR3 protein is CASSLTGAANTIYF. The CDR3 DNA is TGTGCCAGCAGCTTGACAGGCGCGGCAAACACCATATATTTT.